This record concerns one T cell receptor (beta chain) sequence. The antigen is not known. V lost 1 base and J lost 4, with 7 bases in between. Per germline, CDR1 SGHDN and CDR2 FVKESK. The CDR3 is made up of 13 amino acids. Sampled blood was obtained at baseline, cycle 4 day 1, and cycle 7 day 1. The record originates from a study of OX40 agonist ivuxolimab in advanced cancers. Study background: Hepatocellular carcinoma, melanoma, renal cell or head and neck cancer occurred in dose-escalation patients. Notes on the study in general: Within 6 weeks, CD4+ and CD8+ blood T cells expanded clonally at 0.1 to 3.0 mg/kg.

The table came from immunoSEQ multiplex PCR; TCRdb's copy has only in-frame clones and leaves some out. The sample carries 65,000 to 80,000 clones, around nine tenths recorded once. The clonotype comes from an adult with an advanced solid tumor such as melanoma, head and neck, liver or kidney cancer. This chain uses TRBV14 with TRBJ2-5; D gene ambiguous. This material consisted of CD4+ or CD8+ T cells sorted from blood, taken in a trial of the OX40 agonist ivuxolimab. The CDR3 sequence is CASSQGLGETQYF. CDR3 DNA sequence: TGTGCCAGCAGCCAAGGTTTAGGAGAGACCCAGTACTTC.